Shown below are 21 T cell receptor beta chains from a single sample sequenced in a study of blood T cell repertoires in COVID-19. Clones were read by immunoSEQ multiplex PCR, and TCRdb kept only the in-frame ones, dropping some. The top ten clones hold about 9.5% of a sample with approximately 260,000 clones, about 80% of them seen once. The sequencing sample was made of peripheral blood. These receptors all come from an elderly woman with acute or convalescent COVID-19.

The rearrangement joins TRBV19 to TRBJ1-1; D unresolved. CDR1 LNHDA and CDR2 SQIVND come from the germline V gene (reference sequence). The CDR3 totals 12 residues. V was pared by 5 bases and J by 10 bases, with 14 bases between. The CDR3 protein is CASSSEGVVAFF. For the CDR3, the DNA is TGTGCCAGTAGTTCGGAGGGAGTAGTAGCTTTCTTT.

CDR3 protein: CASSYDRQIYGYTF. DNA of the CDR3: TGTGCCAGCAGTTACGACAGGCAGATCTATGGCTACACCTTC. V gene TRBV6-5 combines with J gene TRBJ1-2, with D possibly TRBD1 on 6 matching bases. The CDR3 covers 14 residues. Germline values: CDR1 MNHEY, CDR2 SVGAGI. V dropped 2 bases and J dropped 4 bases, with 11 bases sitting between them.

V gene TRBV7-8 combines with J gene TRBJ2-5; D is unresolved. This CDR3 is built from 13 residues. Trimming pared 2 bases from V and 5 bases from J, leaving 9 bases between. Germline lookup yields CDR1 SGHVS and CDR2 FQNEAQ. The CDR3 sequence: CASSLPFRETQYF. The CDR3 DNA reads TGTGCCAGCAGCTTACCCTTCAGGGAGACCCAGTACTTC.

Points on this clone: The same CDR3 arises from other DNA sequences in this sample as well. V usage is TRBV6-5 and J usage is TRBJ1-5, with 8 nucleotides matching TRBD1. The CDR3 covers 15 residues. Germline CDR1 MNHEY, CDR2 SVGAGI. J lost 1 base, V lost 4 bases, and 3 bases had no gene match. The CDR3 sequence: CASSSDRASNQPQHF. DNA of the CDR3: TGTGCCAGCAGTTCGGACAGGGCAAGCAATCAGCCCCAGCATTTT.

V and J are TRBV28 and TRBJ1-3; D remains unclear. From germline, CDR1 is MDHEN and CDR2 SYDVKM. There are 13 residues in the CDR3. Trimming left V 6 bases short and J 4 bases short, with 10 bases between. CDR3 DNA sequence: TGTGCCAGCAGCTCAGAATTCGGAAACACCATATATTTT. Translated, it gives CASSSEFGNTIYF.

V and J are TRBV2 and TRBJ2-2; D is possibly TRBD2 (5 bases). This CDR3 spans 14 amino acids. V was cut by 9 bases and J by 2 bases, with 13 bases left in between. Looked up from germline, CDR1 is SNHLY and CDR2 is FYNNEI. CDR3 bases: TGTGCCAGTAAGAGGGTAGCAAACACCGGGGAGCTGTTTTTT. Its protein is CASKRVANTGELFF.

The rearrangement joins TRBV9 to TRBJ1-2; no clear D gene. Looked up from germline, CDR1 is SGDLS and CDR2 is YYNGEE. Between the trimmed V and J ends, which lost 0 bases and 4 bases, there was a span of 10 bases. The CDR3 sequence is 14 residues long. Here the CDR3 reads CASSVVPSGYGYTF. CDR3 DNA: TGTGCCAGCAGCGTAGTCCCATCGGGCTATGGCTACACCTTC.

The chain couples TRBV6-5 to TRBJ2-1, with TRBD1 identical over 7 bases. There are 16 residues in the CDR3. Trimming removed 7 bases from V and 4 bases from J; junction bases left unmatched: 13. The germline gives CDR1 MNHEY, CDR2 SVGAGI. The CDR3 DNA reads as TGTGCCAGCAAGTACTCAGCCGGGACAGCATACAATGAGCAGTTCTTC. Its translation is CASKYSAGTAYNEQFF.

This chain uses TRBV30 with TRBJ1-1, with D perhaps TRBD1 (5 bases). With 5 bases removed from V and 5 bases from J, the gap between germline ends came to 21 bases. This CDR3 has 15 amino acids. Looked up from germline, CDR1 is GTSNPN and CDR2 is SVGIG (reference sequence). CDR3: CAWGGYRGGRTEAFF. The CDR3 DNA reads as TGTGCCTGGGGAGGGTATAGGGGCGGTCGGACTGAAGCTTTCTTT.

This clone was observed a single time. The rearrangement joins TRBV29-1 to TRBJ2-1, with a weak D call TRBD2 (7 bases). V lost 3 bases, J lost 8 bases, and 14 bases lay in between. Germline values: CDR1 SQVTM, CDR2 ANQGSEA. There are 13 residues in the CDR3. In DNA, the CDR3 is TGCAGCGTTGATTTCGGCGGGGGCTATGAGCAGTTCTTC. Protein sequence: CSVDFGGGYEQFF.

The genes are TRBV25-1 and TRBJ1-3; D is undetermined. Per germline, CDR1 MGHDK and CDR2 SYGVNS. The CDR3 is 14 residues long. The V end was cut by 2 bases, the J end by 8 bases, with 13 bases between. The CDR3 sequence: CASSENLSGDTIYF. CDR3 coding DNA: TGTGCCAGCAGTGAAAATCTGTCGGGTGACACCATATATTTT.

This rearrangement joins TRBV5-1 to TRBJ1-3; TRBD1 might be the D (6 bases). Trimming cost V 0 bases and J 4 bases, with 8 bases left between them. The length of the CDR3 is 14 residues. Germline V gene sequence: CDR1 SGHRS, CDR2 YFSETQ. The CDR3: CASSLGQEGNTIYF. Written as DNA, the CDR3 is TGCGCCAGCAGCTTGGGACAGGAGGGAAACACCATATATTTT.

This clone was seen just once. The J gene is TRBJ2-1, the V gene TRBV19, with 9 bases lining up with TRBD2. The CDR3 is 15 residues long. CDR1 is LNHDA, CDR2 SQIVND, per germline (reference sequence). With 6 bases clipped from V and 7 bases from J, the junction kept 10 bases outside the gene matches. The CDR3 sequence: CASRRSGGQGNEQFF. CDR3 bases: TGTGCCAGTAGGAGAAGCGGGGGGCAGGGGAATGAGCAGTTCTTC.

The rearrangement joins TRBV9 to TRBJ2-2; 7 bases are a match to TRBD1. Per germline, CDR1 SGDLS and CDR2 YYNGEE. J lost 3 bases, V lost 0 bases, and 5 bases had no gene match. CDR3 length equals 16 residues. The CDR3 protein is CASSVVGGSDTGELFF. The CDR3 region has the DNA TGTGCCAGCAGCGTAGTAGGGGGCTCGGACACCGGGGAGCTGTTTTTT.

The chain employs TRBV28 and TRBJ1-5; D might be TRBD1 (5 bases). Germline lookup yields CDR1 MDHEN and CDR2 SYDVKM. V was clipped by 8 bases and J by 3 bases, with 14 bases between them. The CDR3 is 14 amino acids. DNA for the CDR3: TGTGCCAGCGGGCGGGGGATTGCCAATCAGCCCCAGCATTTT. This encodes CASGRGIANQPQHF.

As DNA, the CDR3 is TGTGCCAGCAGCGTAGAGGGGGAAGGTTCACCCCTCCACTTT. Its translation is CASSVEGEGSPLHF. This chain connects TRBV9 to TRBJ1-6; a weak D match, TRBD1 (6 bases). Trimming pared 0 bases from V and 9 bases from J, leaving 10 bases between. The length of the CDR3 is 14 residues. Per the germline V gene, CDR1 is SGDLS and CDR2 is YYNGEE.

CDR3 region: CASSERGGRVAKNIQYF. DNA of the CDR3: TGTGCCAGCAGTGAGCGGGGGGGCCGGGTAGCCAAAAACATTCAGTACTTC. This chain links TRBV2 with TRBJ2-4; 9 bases are a match to TRBD2. With 3 bases clipped from V and 0 bases from J, the junction kept 6 bases outside the gene matches. The CDR3 is made up of 17 amino acids. Germline loops: CDR1 SNHLY, CDR2 FYNNEI.

The chain is built from TRBV4-1 and TRBJ2-1; D is ambiguous. V was trimmed by 3 bases and J by 3 bases, leaving 12 bases between them. CDR3 length: 15 amino acids. Looked up from germline, CDR1 is MGHRA and CDR2 is YSYEKL. In DNA form, the CDR3 reads TGCGCCAGCAGCCAGGAGCCTTTCCGCTACAATGAGCAGTTCTTC. Protein sequence: CASSQEPFRYNEQFF.

The genes are TRBV3-1 (or the pseudogene TRBV3-2) and TRBJ1-2, with a possible D match to TRBD1 (6 bases). This CDR3 is 16 amino acids long. With 4 bases removed from V and 3 bases from J, the gap between germline ends came to 18 bases. Germline-derived CDR1 and CDR2 are LGHDT and YNNKEL (reference sequence). The CDR3 DNA reads TGTGCCAGCAGCCGCCACGGAGGGGGACTAGACTATGGCTACACCTTC. Amino acids: CASSRHGGGLDYGYTF.

The rearrangement joins TRBV2 to TRBJ1-1; D gene uncertain. Germline V CDR1 and CDR2: SNHLY, FYNNEI. Trimming cost V 6 bases and J 4 bases, with 6 bases left between them. The CDR3 runs 11 residues. CDR3 amino acids: CASREGTEAFF. The CDR3 DNA is TGTGCCAGCAGGGAGGGCACTGAAGCTTTCTTT.

This clone has a handful of counts. CDR3 in amino acids: CASTPGGANTEAFF. CDR3 DNA sequence: TGCGCCAGCACTCCAGGGGGCGCGAATACTGAAGCTTTCTTT. The rearrangement links TRBV5-1 to TRBJ1-1, with 8 bases aligning to TRBD1. V gave up 6 bases and J gave up 5 bases; unmatched junction bases: 9. The germline CDR1 and CDR2 sequences are SGHRS and YFSETQ. The CDR3 loop spans 14 amino acids.